The TCR beta chain described here comes from a study of T cell responses to AZD1222 COVID-19 vaccine. The table came from immunoSEQ multiplex PCR; TCRdb's copy has only in-frame clones and leaves some out. The sample shows 150,000 or so clones, roughly nine tenths of them seen only once. With respect to this clone: The antigen remains undetermined.

Study outcomes and limitations: Nearly half of unique spike-specific TCRs reportedly avoided B.1.351 and B.1.1.7 mutated regions. The donor cohort was predominantly white British with a female majority, and clonal diversity may have been underestimated. When two AZD1222 doses had been given, Spike-specific TCR breadth and depth rose. Along spike, vaccine-associated CD4 TCRs were found throughout, with dominance at 160-218 and 743-854.

Germline V gives CDR1 LNHNV, CDR2 YYDKDF (reference sequence). Deletions cut 0 bases from V and 5 bases from J, with 8 bases between. The length of the CDR3 is 15 residues. Sequencing was performed on peripheral blood, taken 28 days after the second AZD1222 dose. The receptor comes from an adult who received the AZD1222 COVID-19 vaccine. This chain connects TRBV15 to TRBJ1-6; D not certain. The CDR3 spells CATSREGSNNSPLHF. The CDR3 DNA is TGTGCCACCAGCAGAGAGGGCAGTAATAATTCACCCCTCCACTTT. The full variable domain, its missing parts supplied by reference TRBV15 and TRBJ1-6, is DAMVIQNPRYQVTQFGKPVTLSCSQTLNHNVMYWYQQKSSQAPKLLFHYYDKDFNNEADTPDNFQSRRPNTSFCFLDIRSPGLGDTAMYLCATSREGSNNSPLHFGNGTRLTVT.